This T cell receptor (beta chain) was retrieved from a study of long-term antiretroviral therapy in people with HIV. Broader study findings: Collection spanned 2004 to 2017; ART regimens may be less effective than current ones.

Regarding this clone: The target antigen is unknown.

Version v3.0 of the immunoSEQ assay ran at survey level. For every sample, sequencing targeted roughly 40,000-55,000 T-cell genomes. Here immunoSEQ multiplex PCR was the method, and the copy in TCRdb shows in-frame clones only, minus some. The profile shows 15,000 or so clones, around nine tenths of them singletons. The study used samples holding about 0.85-10 million cryopreserved PBMC before DNA extraction. Looked up from germline, CDR1 is GTSNPN and CDR2 is SVGIG (reference sequence). The CDR3 length is 14 residues. V was shortened by 2 bases and J by 6 bases, with 16 bases between the two germline ends.

This sequence was found in a woman in her thirties with HIV. The source was unsorted PBMCs, collected 2.3 to 2.4 years before starting antiretroviral therapy. The chain has TRBV30 and TRBJ1-2; D remains ambiguous. DNA for the CDR3: TGTGCCTGGAGTTTCCAGGAGGGTCCGGATGGCTACACCTTC. Its protein is CAWSFQEGPDGYTF.